Below are 19 T cell receptor beta chains sequenced from a single sample in a study of identical twins. Using its own MiXCR run on the 5' RACE reads, TCRdb lists one record per CDR3 protein. The table shows about 660,000 distinct CDR3 sequences, with 8.6% occurring only once. This same sample was also part of a study on yellow fever vaccine responses in identical twins.

Sequenced sample: PBMCs. Source of these receptors: a woman aged 18-29 years in good health.

This clonotype was observed many times. The chain has TRBV7-2 and TRBJ2-1; D is ambiguous. Trimming cost V 6 bases and J 0 bases, with 12 bases left between them. The length of the CDR3 is 15 residues. Germline-derived CDR1 and CDR2 are SGHTA and FQGNSA. Written as DNA, the CDR3 is TGTGCCAGCAGGACCACGAGGAGCTCCTACAATGAGCAGTTCTTC. As protein: CASRTTRSSYNEQFF.

The genes are TRBV6-4 and TRBJ1-1, with D unresolved. V was trimmed by 6 bases and J by 11 bases, leaving 13 bases between them. CDR1 is MRHNA and CDR2 is SNTAGT in the germline V gene. The CDR3 is made up of 11 amino acids. Here the CDR3 DNA reads TGTGCCAGCAGGGGCCTGGACGGCGCTTTCTTT. It translates to CASRGLDGAFF.

In its sample, this clonotype was seen many times. The chain employs TRBV18 and TRBJ1-4; tentatively, D is TRBD1 (6 bases). CDR3 size: 14 residues. Deletions cut 4 bases from V and 5 bases from J, with 11 bases between. From germline, CDR1 is KGHSH and CDR2 LQKENI. As DNA, the CDR3 is TGTGCCAGCTCACGGACAGCGACGAATGAAAAACTGTTTTTT. This encodes CASSRTATNEKLFF.

The chain combines TRBV7-6 with TRBJ2-3; TRBD2 matches at 11 bases. The CDR3 contains 17 residues. Per the germline V gene, CDR1 is SGHVS and CDR2 is FNYEAQ. Written as DNA, the CDR3 is TGTGCTACGGGCGGGGCTAGCGGGAGGTTCCCCACAGATACGCAGTATTTT. Residues: CATGGASGRFPTDTQYF. The whole variable domain, remainder taken from reference TRBV7-6 and TRBJ2-3, is GAGVSQSPRYKVTKRGQDVALRCDPISGHVSLYWYRQALGQGPEFLTYFNYEAQQDKSGLPNDRFSAERPEGSISTLTIQRTEQRDSAMYRCATGGASGRFPTDTQYFGPGTRLTVL.

The chain joins TRBV6-4 to TRBJ2-1; 12 bases map to TRBD2. After removal of 5 bases from V and 10 bases from J, the junction contained 9 bases not matched to a gene. CDR1 MRHNA and CDR2 SNTAGT come from the germline V gene. This CDR3 contains 15 residues. As DNA, the CDR3 is TGTGCCAGCAGTACCCTAGCGGGAGGGCCCGGGGAGCAGTTCTTC. This translates into CASSTLAGGPGEQFF.

This clonotype was counted ten times or more. The CDR3 DNA follows: TGTGCCAGCAGCTTAGCAGGGGCTAATGAAAAACTGTTTTTT. Its protein product is CASSLAGANEKLFF. The genes are TRBV7-9 and TRBJ1-4, with D perhaps matching TRBD1 (5 bases). The CDR3 has 14 amino acids. V lost 0 bases and J lost 3, with 5 bases in between. Germline V lookup: CDR1 SEHNR, CDR2 FQNEAQ (reference sequence).

There are a few counts of this clonotype. The rearrangement uses TRBV7-3 and TRBJ2-7; D might be TRBD1 (5 bases). This CDR3 contains 14 residues. From germline, CDR1 is SGHTA and CDR2 FQGTGA. Trimming removed 2 bases from V and 3 bases from J, with 11 bases in between. The CDR3 loop is CASSLGAEDYEQYF. CDR3 coding DNA: TGTGCCAGCAGCTTAGGGGCAGAAGACTACGAGCAGTACTTC.

In its sample, this clonotype was seen a few times. The rearrangement links TRBV28 to TRBJ2-7; D remains unclear. CDR1 MDHEN and CDR2 SYDVKM come from the germline V gene. The CDR3 contains 13 residues. V was pared by 11 bases and J by 5 bases, with 19 bases between. CDR3 sequence reads: CAATENGPHEQYF. The CDR3 DNA reads TGTGCCGCGACGGAAAATGGTCCCCACGAGCAGTACTTC.

Written as DNA, the CDR3 is TGTGCCAGCTCAAGACAGGGGGCAGGCTATGGCTACACCTTC. The encoded protein is CASSRQGAGYGYTF. V and J are TRBV28 and TRBJ1-2, with 10 bases matching TRBD1. The CDR3 covers 14 residues. J lost 4 bases, V lost 8 bases, and 7 bases had no gene match. Germline values: CDR1 MDHEN, CDR2 SYDVKM.

The chain couples TRBV27 to TRBJ2-1, with TRBD1 matching 10 bases. Germline values: CDR1 MNHEY, CDR2 SMNVEV (reference sequence). V shed 2 bases and J 8 bases; nucleotides not matched to a gene: 6. The CDR3 length is 15 residues. CDR3 nucleotide sequence: TGTGCCAGCAGTTTAAGGACAGGGGGTGGAGATGAGCAGTTCTTC. The encoded protein is CASSLRTGGGDEQFF.

This clonotype was counted ten times or more. The rearrangement uses TRBV20-1 and TRBJ2-1; TRBD2 agrees at 8 bases. Germline V gene lookup returns CDR1 DFQATT and CDR2 SNEGSKA (reference sequence). The CDR3 consists of 14 residues. V trimming: 6 bases; J trimming: 6 bases; junction bases outside the gene matches: 10. The CDR3 region is CSAENSGLGNEQFF. The CDR3 DNA sequence: TGCAGTGCAGAAAACTCGGGACTAGGCAATGAGCAGTTCTTC.

This clonotype was observed at least ten times. V usage is TRBV12-3 or TRBV12-4 and J usage is TRBJ2-5; 9 nucleotides match TRBD1. Trimming at V came to 7 bases and at J to 4 bases, leaving 13 bases not matched to a gene. The CDR3 has 16 amino acids. The CDR3 region is CASTNPSEDRGETQYF. DNA for the CDR3: TGTGCCAGCACCAATCCCTCCGAGGACAGGGGAGAGACCCAGTACTTC.

At least ten counts were recorded for this clonotype. The V and J genes are TRBV14 and TRBJ2-2, with D uncertain. V lost 4 bases and J lost 7, with 7 bases in between. The CDR3 extends over 12 amino acids. From germline, CDR1 is SGHDN and CDR2 FVKESK. CDR3 sequence: CASSPYGGELFF. The CDR3 DNA reads TGTGCCAGCAGCCCCTACGGCGGGGAGCTGTTTTTT. Combining the CDR3 with reference TRBV14 and TRBJ2-2 gives the whole variable domain EAGVTQFPSHSVIEKGQTVTLRCDPISGHDNLYWYRRVMGKEIKFLLHFVKESKQDESGMPNNRFLAERTGGTYSTLKVQPAELEDSGVYFCASSPYGGELFFGEGSRLTVL.

In this sample, this clonotype turned up a few times. V gene TRBV7-9 combines with J gene TRBJ2-7; D may be TRBD1 (5 bases). The CDR3 spans 15 residues. Germline lookup yields CDR1 SEHNR and CDR2 FQNEAQ (reference sequence). V lost 5 bases, J lost 2 bases, and 16 bases lay in between. The CDR3 DNA sequence: TGTGCCAGCAGCATCGCAGGGTTGGTCCCCTACGAGCAGTACTTC. Residues: CASSIAGLVPYEQYF.

V is TRBV3-1 and J is TRBJ1-1, with unresolved D. Per germline, CDR1 LGHDT and CDR2 YNNKEL (reference sequence). The CDR3 spans 14 residues. V was cut by 0 bases and J by 5 bases, with 10 bases left in between. The CDR3 sequence is CASSQEDYGTEAFF. The CDR3, as DNA: TGTGCCAGCAGCCAAGAAGATTACGGAACTGAAGCTTTCTTT.

This clonotype has at least ten counts. V and J are TRBV4-1 and TRBJ2-7; TRBD2 aligns across 12 bases. The V and J ends lost 2 bases and 3 bases, in that order; junction bases with no gene match: 17. The CDR3 runs 20 residues. Germline V gene sequence: CDR1 MGHRA, CDR2 YSYEKL. Written as DNA, the CDR3 is TGCGCCAGCAGCCAAACTAGCGGGAGGAGATATTGGGACGATATCTACGAGCAGTACTTC. Its translation is CASSQTSGRRYWDDIYEQYF.

This clonotype was observed at least ten times. The chain links TRBV7-9 to TRBJ2-7; TRBD2 is a possible D gene (6 bases). The V end lost 3 bases, the J end lost 7 bases, and 10 bases lay between the germline ends. Germline loops: CDR1 SEHNR, CDR2 FQNEAQ (reference sequence). The CDR3 spans 12 residues. The CDR3 sequence: CASSFGGFEQYF. The DNA of the CDR3 is TGTGCCAGCAGCTTCGGGGGTTTTGAGCAGTACTTC.

This clonotype was seen a handful of times. This rearrangement joins TRBV19 to TRBJ1-5; 7 nucleotides align to TRBD1. Losses at the gene ends were 10 bases for V and 8 bases for J; bases not matched to a gene: 8. The CDR3 is 12 residues long. Per germline, CDR1 LNHDA and CDR2 SQIVND (reference sequence). The CDR3 is CATIGTAEPQHF. The CDR3 DNA follows: TGTGCCACTATCGGGACAGCCGAGCCCCAGCATTTT.

V and J are TRBV7-8 and TRBJ1-1; 7 bases match TRBD1. There are 12 residues in the CDR3. J was trimmed by 7 bases and V by 3 bases; bases with no gene match: 2. The germline V gene has CDR1 SGHVS and CDR2 FQNEAQ. CDR3 coding DNA: TGTGCCAGCAGCTTTGGGACAGTTGAAGCTTTCTTT. This translates into CASSFGTVEAFF.